The 21 T cell receptor beta chains below come from one sample, sequenced in a study of beta chain features in type 1 diabetes (dated by TCRdb to the late 2010s). The library was prepared using the immunoSEQ multiplex PCR assay. The entire amount of isolated RNA was reverse transcribed using the High Capacity cDNA Reverse Transcription Kit, so the sequenced TCRB transcripts were expressed ones. Imported from immuneACCESS, the table was reduced by TCRdb to in-frame sequences with V and J called. These copies leave out some clones; in studies compared against another copy, an unresolved V gene accounts for under half, and the cause of the remainder is not known. This sample is represented by 150,000 to 200,000 clones; roughly 60% of them were singletons. Approximately 0.089% of the sample rests with the top ten. Results the study describes overall, beyond this receptor: In all four CD4+ subsets, TCRB CDR3 length was moderately but significantly shorter in type 1 diabetes patients.

Antigens of these TCRs are unknown. The source material was naive CD4+ T cells from blood. The cell subset or site label, as the study defines it: true naive CD4+ T cells. Source of these receptors: a young man with type 1 diabetes.

The CDR3 nucleotides read TGCAGCGTGCGGGACAGGGGGCCCTCAGAGACCCAGTACTTC. Its protein is CSVRDRGPSETQYF. The chain recombines TRBV29-1 with TRBJ2-5, with TRBD1 identical over 12 bases. V lost 6 bases and J lost 4; bases outside the gene matches: 6. Germline lookup yields CDR1 SQVTM and CDR2 ANQGSEA. The CDR3 is 14 residues long.

This clone was detected only a few times. CDR3 in DNA: TGTGCCATCAGTGAGGGTTCAGAGTCCAATCAGCCCCAGCATTTT. Translation: CAISEGSESNQPQHF. The gene calls are TRBV10-3 and TRBJ1-5; no clear D. The V end was cut by 2 bases, the J end by 3 bases, with 11 bases between. Germline CDR1 and CDR2: ENHRY and SYGVKD. This CDR3 has 15 amino acids.

The genes are TRBV19 and TRBJ1-2, with a possible D match to TRBD1 (5 bases). The CDR3 contains 12 residues. Trimming shortened V by 6 bases and J by 5 bases, and 10 bases separated the two germline ends. Germline loops: CDR1 LNHDA, CDR2 SQIVND (reference sequence). For the CDR3, the DNA is TGTGCCAGTAGCACAGGACGGTATGGCTACACCTTC. It translates to CASSTGRYGYTF.

The gene calls are TRBV4-3 and TRBJ2-1; 8 positions match TRBD2. Looked up from germline, CDR1 is LGHNA and CDR2 is YSLEER. There are 14 residues in the CDR3. Losses at the gene ends were 4 bases for V and 2 bases for J; bases not matched to a gene: 1. The CDR3 coding sequence is TGCGCCAGCAGCCCGGGGGGGACCTACAATGAGCAGTTCTTC. Translated: CASSPGGTYNEQFF.

The chain employs TRBV5-6 and TRBJ2-3; D gene uncertain. V lost 2 bases and J lost 6, with 7 bases in between. Germline V gives CDR1 SGHDT, CDR2 YYEEEE. This CDR3 is built from 12 residues. CDR3 coding DNA: TGTGCCAGCAGCTTAGGTGGGGATACGCAGTATTTT. Protein: CASSLGGDTQYF.

This chain uses TRBV7-9 with TRBJ2-3; TRBD2 might be the D (6 bases). Germline V gives CDR1 SEHNR, CDR2 FQNEAQ (reference sequence). The CDR3 covers 15 residues. V lost 1 base and J lost 4, with 12 bases in between. This CDR3 is CASSLELAGADTQYF. The CDR3 region has the DNA TGTGCCAGCAGCTTAGAACTAGCAGGCGCAGATACGCAGTATTTT.

The V gene is TRBV7-2, the J gene TRBJ2-3; D call uncertain. From germline, CDR1 is SGHTA and CDR2 FQGNSA. Trimming removed 0 bases from V and 2 bases from J, with 12 bases in between. This CDR3 spans 16 amino acids. CDR3 nucleotides: TGTGCCAGCAGCTTAGCGCTCCTCGGACCCACAGATACGCAGTATTTT. It yields the protein CASSLALLGPTDTQYF. Together with reference TRBV7-2 and TRBJ2-3, the CDR3 gives the full variable domain: GAGVSQSPSNKVTEKGKDVELRCDPISGHTALYWYRQSLGQGLEFLIYFQGNSAPDKSGLPSDRFSAERTGGSVSTLTIQRTQQEDSAVYLCASSLALLGPTDTQYFGPGTRLTVL.

This clone was recorded once. The gene calls are TRBV6-5 and TRBJ2-5; TRBD1 is a possible D gene (6 bases). The CDR3 has 13 residues. V dropped 5 bases and J dropped 1 base, with 8 bases sitting between them. The germline gives CDR1 MNHEY, CDR2 SVGAGI. The CDR3 DNA sequence: TGTGCCAGCAGTATACAGGGCCAAGAGACCCAGTACTTC. Encoded protein: CASSIQGQETQYF.

This clone has only a few counts. The chain joins TRBV30 to TRBJ1-1; tentatively, D is TRBD1 (6 bases). The ends were cut back, 8 bases at V and 3 bases at J, with 13 bases in the middle. Germline values: CDR1 GTSNPN, CDR2 SVGIG (reference sequence). There are 12 residues in the CDR3. The CDR3 region is CAVNPGDTEAFF. CDR3 sequence (DNA): TGTGCCGTAAACCCAGGGGACACTGAAGCTTTCTTT.

This chain uses TRBV7-9 with TRBJ2-3; no clear D gene. Germline V gene data show CDR1 as SEHNR and CDR2 as FQNEAQ (reference sequence). With 1 base removed from V and 4 bases from J, the gap between germline ends came to 6 bases. This CDR3 contains 13 residues. CDR3 region: CASSLDTSDTQYF. CDR3 DNA sequence: TGTGCCAGCAGCTTAGATACCTCAGATACGCAGTATTTT.

This chain joins TRBV2 and TRBJ1-2; a weak D match, TRBD1 (5 bases). The CDR3 consists of 11 residues. V lost 7 bases and J 5 bases, leaving 8 bases between the germline ends. Per germline, CDR1 SNHLY and CDR2 FYNNEI. The CDR3 coding sequence is TGTGCCAGCAACGGGGGTTATGGCTACACCTTC. Its translation: CASNGGYGYTF.

The chain is built from TRBV9 and TRBJ2-3; D gene uncertain. The CDR3 is 15 residues long. V lost 0 bases and J lost 0, with 8 bases in between. Germline CDR1 and CDR2: SGDLS and YYNGEE. This CDR3 reads CASSVGIASTDTQYF. CDR3 nucleotides: TGTGCCAGCAGCGTAGGCATTGCTAGCACAGATACGCAGTATTTT.

This clone was seen more than once but under ten times. The genes are TRBV7-2 and TRBJ1-5; D not resolved. V was trimmed by 6 bases and J by 4 bases, leaving 7 bases between them. The CDR3 contains 12 residues. Germline lookup yields CDR1 SGHTA and CDR2 FQGNSA. CDR3 sequence (DNA): TGTGCCAGCAGTATACAAAATCAGCCCCAGCATTTT. Translated, it gives CASSIQNQPQHF.

The V call is TRBV27, the J call TRBJ1-1, with TRBD1 identical over 7 bases. This CDR3 has 14 amino acids. Germline trimming cut 1 base from V and 2 bases from J; bases unmatched to any gene: 1. CDR1 MNHEY and CDR2 SMNVEV come from the germline V gene (reference sequence). The CDR3 is CASSLWDSNTEAFF. The CDR3 DNA reads TGTGCCAGCAGTTTATGGGACAGCAACACTGAAGCTTTCTTT.

CDR3 in DNA: TGTGCCAGCAGTTCGGGAAGGGGAGAGACCCAGTACTTC. Translated: CASSSGRGETQYF. The chain joins TRBV7-2 to TRBJ2-5; D tentatively fits TRBD1 or TRBD2 (5 bases each). The CDR3 consists of 13 residues. Germline CDR1 is SGHTA and CDR2 is FQGNSA. Trimming shortened V by 6 bases and J by 4 bases, and 12 bases separated the two germline ends.

The V and J genes are TRBV27 and TRBJ1-1; D remains unclear. The germline CDR1 and CDR2 sequences are MNHEY and SMNVEV (reference sequence). Trimming pared 0 bases from V and 6 bases from J, leaving 8 bases between. This CDR3 is built from 13 residues. The CDR3 here is CASSLSWMSEAFF. The DNA for the CDR3 is TGTGCCAGCAGTTTATCGTGGATGTCTGAAGCTTTCTTT.

This chain connects TRBV14 to TRBJ1-1, with D uncertain. Per germline, CDR1 SGHDN and CDR2 FVKESK. Deletions cut 4 bases from V and 1 base from J, with 7 bases between. This CDR3 has 13 residues. The CDR3 region has the DNA TGTGCCAGCAGCCTGGCCCAGAACACTGAAGCTTTCTTT. It yields the protein CASSLAQNTEAFF.

The chain joins TRBV29-1 to TRBJ1-1; D is possibly TRBD1 (5 bases). V gave up 3 bases and J gave up 4 bases, with 12 bases separating them. Germline CDR1 is SQVTM and CDR2 is ANQGSEA. The CDR3 totals 13 residues. The CDR3 loop reads CSVDGEGATEAFF. CDR3 bases: TGCAGCGTTGACGGGGAAGGGGCCACTGAAGCTTTCTTT.

The chain is built from TRBV30 and TRBJ2-7, with D maybe TRBD1 (6 bases). V was cut by 7 bases and J by 3 bases, with 19 bases left in between. This CDR3 is built from 14 residues. Looked up from germline, CDR1 is GTSNPN and CDR2 is SVGIG (reference sequence). DNA for the CDR3: TGTGCCTCCCTACTACAGGGAACCAGCTACGAGCAGTACTTC. This encodes CASLLQGTSYEQYF.

The chain couples TRBV28 to TRBJ1-6, with D possibly TRBD1 on 5 matching bases. V was clipped by 2 bases and J by 7 bases, with 9 bases between them. There are 14 residues in the CDR3. Germline V gene sequence: CDR1 MDHEN, CDR2 SYDVKM. CDR3 nucleotides: TGTGCCAGCAGTTTACAGGGCATCAATTCACCCCTCCACTTT. Translated: CASSLQGINSPLHF.

The V and J genes are TRBV25-1 and TRBJ1-1; D gene unclear. V dropped 4 bases and J dropped 0 bases, with 9 bases sitting between them. Germline CDR1 is MGHDK and CDR2 is SYGVNS. The CDR3 spans 14 residues. CDR3 loop: CASSGAPLNTEAFF. CDR3 DNA: TGTGCCAGCAGTGGGGCCCCACTGAACACTGAAGCTTTCTTT.